These 26 T cell receptor beta chains came from one sample sequenced in a study of quantifying T cell responses using KT2 cells. Turning to the study itself: Reverse transcription used primers in the TCR alpha and beta constant regions.

The cDNA 3' end received a ligated oligonucleotide with a UMI. An equimolar mix of RC1.1 and RC1.2 primed the beta chain across TRBC1 and TRBC2. TCRdb independently ran MiXCR on the UMI-ligation and nested PCR reads; one entry per CDR3 protein. The sample has over 25,000 distinct CDR3 sequences; 10% are singletons. Sequencing was done on a sample of PBMCs spiked with cells of the T cell clone KT2. These receptor sequences come from a human donor.

V is TRBV20-1 and J is TRBJ2-7; 8 bases agree with TRBD1. The CDR3 covers 12 residues. The V gene's germline CDR1 is DFQATT and CDR2 SNEGSKA (reference sequence). V lost 6 bases and J lost 6; bases outside the gene matches: 7. The CDR3 is CSAPRTGTEQYF. The CDR3 DNA is TGCAGTGCACCGAGGACAGGGACCGAGCAGTACTTC.

This clonotype was recorded at least ten times. For the CDR3, the DNA is TGCGCCAAGGACACGAACACTGAAGCTTTCTTT. It translates to CAKDTNTEAFF. The rearrangement joins TRBV4-1 to TRBJ1-1; tentative D call: TRBD1 (5 bases). The V and J ends lost 10 bases and 1 base respectively, with 7 bases between them. Germline V lookup: CDR1 MGHRA, CDR2 YSYEKL. The CDR3 consists of 11 residues.

This clonotype was counted many times. The J gene is TRBJ2-7, the V gene TRBV3-1; 8 positions agree with TRBD2. This CDR3 spans 14 amino acids. Germline trimming cut 1 base from V and 6 bases from J; bases unmatched to any gene: 5. CDR1 is LGHDT and CDR2 is YNNKEL in the germline V gene (reference sequence). The chain's CDR3 is CASSQVAGGIEQYF. The CDR3 DNA is TGTGCCAGCAGCCAAGTTGCGGGGGGCATCGAGCAGTACTTC.

The chain is built from TRBV2 and TRBJ1-1; possible D gene TRBD1, 5 bases. The CDR3 is 14 amino acids. Between the trimmed V and J ends, which lost 4 bases and 1 base, there was a span of 10 bases. CDR1 is SNHLY and CDR2 is FYNNEI in the germline V gene. CDR3 loop: CASSGPGKNTEAFF. The CDR3, as DNA: TGTGCCAGCAGTGGTCCAGGGAAGAACACTGAAGCTTTCTTT.

This CDR3 reads CSVGLWDTEAFF. CDR3 DNA sequence: TGCAGCGTTGGCCTTTGGGACACTGAAGCTTTCTTT. The chain recombines TRBV29-1 with TRBJ1-1; D remains ambiguous. V was cut by 4 bases and J by 3 bases, with 9 bases left in between. The V gene's germline CDR1 is SQVTM and CDR2 ANQGSEA. The CDR3 has 12 residues.

This clonotype was counted between two and nine times. The chain couples TRBV12-3 or TRBV12-4 to TRBJ2-5, with D tentatively TRBD2 (6 bases). Trimming cost V 5 bases and J 1 base, with 11 bases left between them. The CDR3 runs 14 residues. This CDR3 reads CASSRLAFQETQYF. As DNA, the CDR3 is TGTGCCAGCAGTCGGCTAGCGTTCCAAGAGACCCAGTACTTC.

In this sample, this clonotype turned up a few times. This chain links TRBV9 with TRBJ2-3, with 9 bases identical to TRBD2. This CDR3 is 16 amino acids long. CDR1 and CDR2 (germline): SGDLS, YYNGEE. V shed 3 bases, J shed 1 base, and the junction held 6 bases outside the gene matches. CDR3 residues: CASSETAGGRTDTQYF. CDR3 DNA: TGTGCCAGCAGCGAGACAGCGGGAGGACGCACAGATACGCAGTATTTT.

In this sample, this clonotype turned up a few times. The chain has TRBV10-3 and TRBJ1-2; no clear D. The CDR3 consists of 14 residues. Germline loops: CDR1 ENHRY, CDR2 SYGVKD. Trimming shortened V by 2 bases and J by 4 bases, and 11 bases separated the two germline ends. The CDR3 sequence is CAISEEIGIYGYTF. CDR3 nucleotides: TGTGCCATCAGTGAGGAGATTGGGATCTATGGCTACACCTTC.

In its sample, this clonotype ranks as medium-sized (0.01 to 0.1%). The chain is built from TRBV29-1 and TRBJ1-1; a possible D gene is TRBD1 (6 bases). The CDR3 runs to 12 residues. Germline V gene data show CDR1 as SQVTM and CDR2 as ANQGSEA. V gave up 6 bases and J gave up 3 bases, with 11 bases separating them. The CDR3 DNA sequence: TGCAGCGTGGCCAGGGGCGACACTGAAGCTTTCTTT. It is translated as CSVARGDTEAFF.

This clonotype was counted only a few times. This rearrangement joins TRBV29-1 to TRBJ1-1, with 8 bases matching TRBD1. Trimming cost V 4 bases and J 2 bases; bases outside gene matches: 12. The CDR3 runs to 16 residues. Germline values: CDR1 SQVTM, CDR2 ANQGSEA. In DNA form, the CDR3 reads TGCAGCGTTGGGACATACCTACAGGGGGATAACACTGAAGCTTTCTTT. This encodes CSVGTYLQGDNTEAFF.

In its sample, this clonotype was seen a few times. The chain carries TRBV7-9 and TRBJ2-7; no reliable D call. Trimming took 2 bases from V and 4 from J, leaving 9 bases between them. From germline, CDR1 is SEHNR and CDR2 FQNEAQ (reference sequence). The CDR3 is made up of 13 amino acids. The DNA of the CDR3 is TGTGCCAGCAGCTTATCGAACACTTACGAGCAGTACTTC. It encodes CASSLSNTYEQYF.

The rearrangement uses TRBV12-3 or TRBV12-4 and TRBJ2-7, with 14 positions matching TRBD2. Trimming at V came to 5 bases and at J to 9 bases, leaving 6 bases not matched to a gene. There are 14 residues in the CDR3. CDR3 residues: CASSSRLAGGRQYF. The CDR3 nucleotides are TGTGCCAGCAGTAGCAGACTAGCGGGAGGGCGGCAGTACTTC.

This clonotype was seen a handful of times. The chain has TRBV4-1 and TRBJ2-4; D not resolved. Germline lookup yields CDR1 MGHRA and CDR2 YSYEKL. This CDR3 region has 18 residues. Trimming pared 0 bases from V and 0 bases from J, leaving 15 bases between. The CDR3: CASSQDIFGKLAKNIQYF. CDR3 in DNA: TGCGCCAGCAGCCAAGATATTTTTGGTAAACTAGCCAAAAACATTCAGTACTTC.

This clonotype occurred many times. This chain joins TRBV29-1 and TRBJ1-2; D remains unclear. Trimming stripped 4 bases from V and 6 bases from J, with 12 bases between. CDR3 length: 12 residues. Germline assignment: CDR1 SQVTM and CDR2 ANQGSEA. This chain's CDR3 is CSVASLRDGYTF. The CDR3 DNA is TGCAGCGTTGCCAGTCTTCGGGATGGCTACACCTTC.

This clonotype was recorded at least ten times. This chain joins TRBV7-8 and TRBJ1-5; maybe TRBD1 (5 bases). CDR3 length equals 17 residues. Germline V gives CDR1 SGHVS, CDR2 FQNEAQ. Trimming removed 4 bases from V and 6 bases from J, with 22 bases in between. This CDR3 reads CASSSAWGRETPQPQHF. The CDR3, as DNA: TGTGCCAGCAGCTCAGCGTGGGGCAGGGAGACTCCTCAGCCCCAGCATTTT.

This clonotype occurred many times. The chain has TRBV28 and TRBJ2-7; the D gene is possibly TRBD2 (6 bases). V lost 3 bases, J lost 0 bases, and 12 bases lay in between. The CDR3 length is 15 residues. Germline V gives CDR1 MDHEN, CDR2 SYDVKM. CDR3 in DNA: TGTGCCAGCAGTTTTTCTTACGGGAGCTCCTACGAGCAGTACTTC. Encoded protein: CASSFSYGSSYEQYF.

The V gene is TRBV14, the J gene TRBJ2-1; 13 positions agree with TRBD2. The ends lost 6 bases at V and 6 bases at J; junction bases unmatched: 2. The CDR3 length is 14 residues. Germline CDR1 and CDR2: SGHDN and FVKESK. This chain's CDR3 is CASSRTSGGNEQFF. DNA for the CDR3: TGTGCCAGCAGTCGGACTAGCGGGGGCAATGAGCAGTTCTTC.

CDR3 residues: CASSQVGADGELFF. The CDR3 DNA reads TGTGCCAGCAGCCAAGTAGGGGCGGACGGGGAGCTGTTTTTT. This chain joins TRBV4-2 and TRBJ2-2; D might be TRBD1 (5 bases). The germline V gene has CDR1 LGHNA and CDR2 YNFKEQ. Trimming left V 1 base short and J 7 bases short, with 10 bases between. This CDR3 has 14 residues.

This sequence joins TRBV21-1 and TRBJ2-7; the listed D gene, TRBD1, was not tested against the DNA. TRBV21-1 is a known pseudogene. The length of the CDR3 is 16 residues. CDR3 DNA sequence: TGTGCCAGCAGCAAAGCGCTGGGGGCCGGCTCCTACGAGCAGTACTTC. It is translated as CASSKALGAGSYEQYF.

There are a few counts of this clonotype. The gene calls are TRBV12-3 or TRBV12-4 and TRBJ1-1, with D unresolved. V shed 7 bases and J shed 4 bases, with 16 bases lying between them. The CDR3 is 14 residues long. The CDR3 here is CASTLEGGITEAFF. The CDR3 nucleotides are TGTGCCAGCACCCTCGAGGGTGGAATCACTGAAGCTTTCTTT.

V gene TRBV3-1 combines with J gene TRBJ2-7; 12 nucleotides line up with TRBD2. Germline V CDR1 and CDR2: LGHDT, YNNKEL (reference sequence). V was pared by 5 bases and J by 1 base, with 3 bases of the junction left unmatched. This CDR3 is 15 amino acids long. CDR3: CASSDGLAGSYEQYF. CDR3 sequence (DNA): TGTGCCAGCAGCGATGGACTAGCGGGATCCTACGAGCAGTACTTC.

The CDR3 DNA reads TGTGCCAGCAGCACTGGGACAGTTTACGAGCAGTACTTC. It encodes CASSTGTVYEQYF. The V and J genes are TRBV11-3 and TRBJ2-7; TRBD1 matches 7 bases. V lost 5 bases to trimming and J lost 4 bases; unmatched junction nucleotides: 5. The CDR3 runs 13 residues. Germline CDR1 SGHNT, CDR2 YENEEA.

At least ten counts were recorded for this clonotype. The chain combines TRBV29-1 with TRBJ1-1; TRBD1 is a possible D gene (5 bases). The CDR3 is made up of 11 amino acids. V lost 2 bases to trimming and J lost 7 bases, with 8 bases between them. The germline gives CDR1 SQVTM, CDR2 ANQGSEA. DNA for the CDR3: TGCAGCGTTGAAAGGGGTGGTGAAGCTTTCTTT. Its protein product is CSVERGGEAFF.

This sequence joins TRBV5-1 and TRBJ2-5, with D unresolved. CDR3 length equals 12 residues. Trimming took 0 bases from V and 4 from J, leaving 4 bases between them. Germline values: CDR1 SGHRS, CDR2 YFSETQ. As DNA, the CDR3 is TGCGCCAGCAGCTTGGCCGGAGAGACCCAGTACTTC. It yields the protein CASSLAGETQYF.

The sample holds many counts of this clonotype. This chain links TRBV7-2 with TRBJ1-6; no definite D call. V lost 3 bases to trimming and J lost 7 bases, with 1 base between them. CDR3 length: 11 amino acids. CDR1 and CDR2 from the germline V gene are SGHTA and FQGNSA. CDR3 region: CASSLNSPLHF. The DNA of the CDR3 is TGTGCCAGCAGCTTGAATTCACCCCTCCACTTT.

This clonotype has just a few counts. In nucleotides, the CDR3 is TGCGCCAGCAGCCGCAGACAGGGAGACGCCACTGAAGCTTTCTTT. Its protein product is CASSRRQGDATEAFF. This sequence joins TRBV4-1 and TRBJ1-1, with 7 nucleotides matching TRBD1. The CDR3 is made up of 15 amino acids. V trimming: 4 bases; J trimming: 4 bases; junction bases outside the gene matches: 9. The germline CDR1 and CDR2 sequences are MGHRA and YSYEKL.